The 31 T cell receptor beta chains below all came from one sample that was sequenced in a study of CD8 T cells in Susac syndrome. Reverse transcription used about 0.45 to 1 ug RNA and random hexamers. TCRdb reanalysed the immunoSEQ multiplex PCR reads using MiXCR and keeps one entry per CDR3 protein. Among about 200,000 distinct CDR3 sequences listed, roughly 94% were seen once. The sample consisted of CD4+ T cells from PBMCs. The receptors were sampled from a human donor in good health.

The chain employs TRBV12-3 or TRBV12-4 and TRBJ1-2, with TRBD1 as a possible D gene (5 bases). This CDR3 has 12 amino acids. The V and J ends lost 5 bases and 8 bases respectively, with 12 bases between them. CDR3 DNA sequence: TGTGCCAGCAGTGTTAGACGGGGCGGCTACACCTTC. The encoded protein is CASSVRRGGYTF.

The J gene is TRBJ2-7, the V gene TRBV20-1; no clear D gene. This CDR3 region has 11 residues. Germline assignment: CDR1 DFQATT and CDR2 SNEGSKA (reference sequence). V shed 7 bases and J shed 0 bases, with 7 bases lying between them. The CDR3 loop reads CSVRSSYEQYV. The CDR3 nucleotides are TGCAGTGTACGGAGCTCCTACGAGCAGTACGTC.

The chain is built from TRBV3-1 and TRBJ2-3; D may match TRBD1 or TRBD2 (5 bases each). V lost 4 bases and J lost 2, with 19 bases in between. The CDR3 totals 17 residues. Germline CDR1 is LGHDT and CDR2 is YNNKEL (reference sequence). The CDR3 DNA sequence: TGTGCCAGCAGCCCTCCTCGGGGCCAACCCAACACAGATACGCAGTATTTT. Its protein is CASSPPRGQPNTDTQYF.

This rearrangement joins TRBV2 to TRBJ2-6; unclear D gene. Trimming removed 3 bases at V and 2 bases at J, with 5 bases between. Germline CDR1 is SNHLY and CDR2 is FYNNEI. This CDR3 has 14 amino acids. The CDR3 region is CASSEGTGANVLTF. CDR3 nucleotide sequence: TGTGCCAGCAGTGAGGGCACTGGGGCCAACGTCCTGACTTTC.

The rearrangement links TRBV28 to TRBJ1-5; D unresolved. With 3 bases removed from V and 7 bases from J, the gap between germline ends came to 16 bases. Germline V gene lookup returns CDR1 MDHEN and CDR2 SYDVKM. This CDR3 comprises 15 residues. The CDR3 sequence: CASSLSLSREQPQHF. In nucleotides, the CDR3 is TGTGCCAGCAGTTTGTCTCTATCTCGGGAACAGCCCCAGCATTTT.

This clonotype came up a few times. V usage is TRBV6-6 and J usage is TRBJ2-3; weak D call: TRBD2 (7 bases). The CDR3 has 14 residues. Trimming shortened V by 6 bases and J by 3 bases, and 13 bases separated the two germline ends. Germline loops: CDR1 MNHNY, CDR2 SVGAGI (reference sequence). CDR3 loop: CASRRGGGTDTQYF. In DNA form, the CDR3 reads TGTGCCAGCAGAAGGGGGGGCGGGACAGATACGCAGTATTTT.

The chain links TRBV7-9 to TRBJ2-7; the D gene could be TRBD1 or TRBD2 (5 bases each). CDR1 and CDR2 from the germline V gene are SEHNR and FQNEAQ (reference sequence). V was trimmed by 5 bases and J by 2 bases, leaving 10 bases between them. The CDR3 covers 13 residues. The CDR3 coding sequence is TGTGCCAGCAGCGCAGGGAGCCCCTACGAGCAGTACGTC. Translating gives CASSAGSPYEQYV.

This clonotype occurred a few times. J is TRBJ2-5 and V is TRBV24-1; 7 bases line up with TRBD1. V lost 9 bases to trimming and J lost 9 bases; unmatched junction nucleotides: 9. The V gene's germline CDR1 is KGHDR and CDR2 SFDVKD. The CDR3 totals 12 residues. The CDR3 loop reads CATADRQGAQYF. The CDR3 DNA sequence: TGTGCCACCGCGGACAGGCAAGGGGCCCAGTACTTC.

The chain carries TRBV12-3 or TRBV12-4 and TRBJ1-5, with 9 bases lining up with TRBD1. This CDR3 spans 15 amino acids. V gave up 5 bases and J gave up 5 bases; unmatched junction bases: 7. CDR3 DNA sequence: TGTGCCAGCAGTCTCCCCCGGGACAGGGATCAGCCCCAGCATTTT. Translation: CASSLPRDRDQPQHF.

This chain connects TRBV27 to TRBJ2-7; no reliable D call. Germline CDR1 and CDR2: MNHEY and SMNVEV (reference sequence). The CDR3 runs to 12 residues. V was shortened by 5 bases and J by 4 bases, with 9 bases between the two germline ends. CDR3 amino acids: CASSTKGYEQYF. Written as DNA, the CDR3 is TGTGCCAGCAGTACGAAAGGATACGAGCAGTACTTC.

The chain combines TRBV29-1 with TRBJ2-7; D gene uncertain. The CDR3 totals 12 residues. Germline V gene lookup returns CDR1 SQVTM and CDR2 ANQGSEA. The V gene lost 3 bases and the J gene lost 3 bases, with 9 bases spanning the gap. The CDR3 coding sequence is TGCAGCGTTGATGTACAAGGCTACGAGCAGTACTTC. Protein product: CSVDVQGYEQYF.

The chain uses TRBV12-3 or TRBV12-4 and TRBJ2-1, with no clear D. The CDR3 totals 11 residues. The V end lost 8 bases, the J end lost 10 bases, and 12 bases lay between the germline ends. CDR3: CASSYSGEQFF. CDR3 coding DNA: TGTGCCAGCTCATACAGTGGCGAGCAGTTCTTC.

The gene calls are TRBV30 and TRBJ1-5, with no clear D. The CDR3 runs 14 residues. The ends were cut back, 1 base at V and 0 bases at J, with 7 bases in the middle. Germline V lookup: CDR1 GTSNPN, CDR2 SVGIG (reference sequence). The chain's CDR3 is CAWSEDHSNQPQHF. The CDR3 bases are TGTGCCTGGAGTGAGGACCATAGCAATCAGCCCCAGCATTTT.

The rearrangement uses TRBV4-3 and TRBJ2-3; D is uncertain. V was trimmed by 5 bases and J by 4 bases, leaving 13 bases between them. CDR1 and CDR2 (germline): LGHNA, YSLEER. This CDR3 spans 14 amino acids. The CDR3 sequence: CASSAGPASDTQYF. In nucleotides, the CDR3 is TGCGCCAGCAGCGCAGGCCCTGCCTCAGATACGCAGTATTTT.

The chain carries TRBV3-1 and TRBJ1-1; D unresolved. V was shortened by 1 base and J by 8 bases, with 5 bases between the two germline ends. The CDR3 totals 11 residues. From germline, CDR1 is LGHDT and CDR2 YNNKEL (reference sequence). DNA of the CDR3: TGTGCCAGCAGCCAAGGGGAGGAAGCTTTCTTT. Translated: CASSQGEEAFF.

The genes are TRBV11-1 and TRBJ2-1, with D perhaps TRBD1 or TRBD2 (6 bases each). This CDR3 spans 15 amino acids. Trimming left V 6 bases short and J 4 bases short, with 16 bases between. The germline V gene has CDR1 SGHAT and CDR2 FQDESV (reference sequence). DNA for the CDR3: TGTGCCAGCAGTCACAGGGACTCCTCATACAATGAGCAGTTCTTC. Encoded protein: CASSHRDSSYNEQFF.

The chain is built from TRBV12-3 or TRBV12-4 and TRBJ2-7; D is perhaps TRBD1 (5 bases). Trimming left V 5 bases short and J 5 bases short, with 16 bases between. The CDR3 loop spans 14 amino acids. The CDR3 DNA reads as TGTGCCAGCAGTCAGGGCGTCCTAGGACACGAGCAGTACTTC. Amino acids: CASSQGVLGHEQYF.

The V and J genes are TRBV18 and TRBJ1-4, with D unresolved. Germline V gene sequence: CDR1 KGHSH, CDR2 LQKENI. V gave up 5 bases and J gave up 8 bases, with 9 bases separating them. The CDR3 is 12 residues long. CDR3 sequence: CASSSDVEKLFF. CDR3 coding DNA: TGTGCCAGCTCATCGGACGTCGAAAAACTGTTTTTT. The variable domain in full, completed from reference TRBV18 and TRBJ1-4, reads NAGVMQNPRHLVRRRGQEARLRCSPMKGHSHVYWYRQLPEEGLKFMVYLQKENIIDESGMPKERFSAEFPKEGPSILRIQQVVRGDSAAYFCASSSDVEKLFFGSGTQLSVL.

J is TRBJ2-1 and V is TRBV5-6; D not certain. The CDR3 has 12 residues. The V and J ends lost 4 bases and 7 bases respectively, with 9 bases between them. The germline V gene encodes CDR1 SGHDT and CDR2 YYEEEE. The CDR3 here is CASSPPNNEQFF. As DNA, the CDR3 is TGTGCCAGCAGCCCCCCCAATAATGAGCAGTTCTTC. The entire variable domain, with the rest obtained from reference TRBV5-6 and TRBJ2-1, is as follows: DAGVTQSPTHLIKTRGQQVTLRCSPKSGHDTVSWYQQALGQGPQFIFQYYEEEERQRGNFPDRFSGHQFPNYSSELNVNALLLGDSALYLCASSPPNNEQFFGPGTRLTVL.

The gene calls are TRBV27 and TRBJ2-7, with 10 positions matching TRBD2. Germline assignment: CDR1 MNHEY and CDR2 SMNVEV (reference sequence). V gave up 5 bases and J gave up 4 bases; unmatched junction bases: 11. The CDR3 totals 16 residues. The CDR3 reads CASSTRLAGVGYEQYV. In DNA form, the CDR3 reads TGTGCCAGCAGTACGCGGCTAGCGGGAGTCGGTTACGAGCAGTACGTC.

The chain has TRBV11-2 and TRBJ2-1; either TRBD1 or TRBD2 may supply D (6 bases each). This CDR3 region has 15 residues. Germline V lookup: CDR1 SGHAT, CDR2 FQNNGV. The V gene lost 7 bases and the J gene lost 2 bases, with 15 bases spanning the gap. This CDR3 reads CASIDRRVTYNEQFF. CDR3 bases: TGTGCCAGCATCGACAGGAGGGTTACCTACAATGAGCAGTTCTTC.

V and J are TRBV15 and TRBJ1-2; D is undetermined. This CDR3 spans 15 amino acids. The germline gives CDR1 LNHNV, CDR2 YYDKDF (reference sequence). Trimming removed 3 bases at V and 6 bases at J, with 17 bases between. The CDR3 here is CATSRGSAERHGYTF. The DNA for the CDR3 is TGTGCCACCAGCAGGGGATCTGCGGAACGGCATGGCTACACCTTC.

The V call is TRBV9, the J call TRBJ2-3; possibly TRBD1 or TRBD2 for D (5 bases each). CDR1 is SGDLS, CDR2 YYNGEE, per germline. Trimming removed 4 bases from V and 4 bases from J, with 13 bases in between. The CDR3 totals 14 residues. CDR3 in amino acids: CASSLVGESDTQYF. The CDR3 DNA sequence: TGTGCCAGCAGCCTTGTGGGGGAATCAGATACGCAGTATTTT.

V gene TRBV20-1 combines with J gene TRBJ2-3; 9 bases are a match to TRBD2. The CDR3 runs 15 residues. V shed 1 base and J 4 bases; nucleotides not matched to a gene: 6. In germline, CDR1 is DFQATT, CDR2 SNEGSKA (reference sequence). The CDR3 DNA reads TGCAGTGCTAGAGTCCCGGGACTAGCTCCAGATACGCAGTATTTT. Translated: CSARVPGLAPDTQYF.

A single count supports this clonotype. The chain joins TRBV29-1 to TRBJ2-6; weak D call: TRBD2 (6 bases). The CDR3 is made up of 14 amino acids. In germline, CDR1 is SQVTM, CDR2 ANQGSEA. V lost 3 bases and J lost 4, with 10 bases in between. CDR3 loop: CSVDGGSGANVLTF. The CDR3 DNA is TGCAGCGTTGACGGGGGATCCGGGGCCAACGTCCTGACTTTC.

The V call is TRBV30, the J call TRBJ2-5; a weak D match, TRBD1 (5 bases). The CDR3 length is 13 residues. Germline CDR1 and CDR2: GTSNPN and SVGIG (reference sequence). Trimming stripped 1 base from V and 3 bases from J, with 9 bases between. CDR3 sequence: CAWSAQVKETQYF. DNA of the CDR3: TGTGCCTGGAGTGCACAGGTAAAAGAGACCCAGTACTTC.

This rearrangement joins TRBV7-9 to TRBJ1-5, with D uncertain. Trimming took off 0 bases at V and 6 bases at J, with 12 bases between the two ends. Germline lookup yields CDR1 SEHNR and CDR2 FQNEAQ (reference sequence). The CDR3 sequence is 15 residues long. CDR3 sequence (DNA): TGTGCCAGCAGCTTAGCGCTCGGGCAGTTTCAGCCCCAGCATTTT. This gives the protein CASSLALGQFQPQHF. Full variable domain (missing parts from reference TRBV7-9 and TRBJ1-5): DTGVSQNPRHKITKRGQNVTFRCDPISEHNRLYWYRQTLGQGPEFLTYFQNEAQLEKSRLLSDRFSAERPKGSFSTLEIQRTEQGDSAMYLCASSLALGQFQPQHFGDGTRLSIL.

This chain connects TRBV6-5 to TRBJ2-7; D uncertain. CDR1 is MNHEY, CDR2 SVGAGI, per germline. The CDR3 contains 16 residues. V lost 0 bases, J lost 9 bases, and 21 bases lay in between. The CDR3 DNA follows: TGTGCCAGCAGTTACTCGAGTAGTGGGCCAGTCCGGCGGCAGTACTTC. It encodes CASSYSSSGPVRRQYF.

This clonotype has only one observation. This chain links TRBV20-1 with TRBJ2-1, with 10 bases aligning to TRBD2. Germline V CDR1 and CDR2: DFQATT, SNEGSKA (reference sequence). The trim removed 6 bases at V and 4 bases at J, leaving 6 bases unmatched. The CDR3 is made up of 14 amino acids. The DNA for the CDR3 is TGCAGTGCCTCCGGGACTAGCGTTTACAATGAGCAGTTCTTC. Amino acid sequence: CSASGTSVYNEQFF.

The chain joins TRBV25-1 to TRBJ2-5; D possibly uses TRBD1 or TRBD2 (5 bases each). The CDR3 contains 16 residues. Germline CDR1 is MGHDK and CDR2 is SYGVNS. V gave up 2 bases and J gave up 4 bases, with 17 bases separating them. CDR3 nucleotide sequence: TGTGCCAGCAGTGAAGCCCCCTCGAGGGGCCGAGAGACCCAGTACTTC. Its translation: CASSEAPSRGRETQYF.

The chain employs TRBV30 and TRBJ1-5, with D unresolved. Looked up from germline, CDR1 is GTSNPN and CDR2 is SVGIG (reference sequence). The CDR3 consists of 13 residues. Trimming took 3 bases from V and 4 from J, leaving 10 bases between them. The DNA of the CDR3 is TGTGCCTGGAGCCCGGACGGTAATCAGCCCCAGCATTTT. Amino acid sequence: CAWSPDGNQPQHF.